What follows are 5 T cell receptor beta chains derived from one specimen sequenced in a study of lymphopenia after photon versus proton radiotherapy. Only in-frame clones appear in the TCRdb table, and some are missing; sequencing was by immunoSEQ multiplex PCR. Among 70,000 or so clones listed, about nine tenths were seen once. This sample comprised peripheral blood, obtained from a patient treated with photon-based radiotherapy. These TCRs come from a woman in her seventies with pancreatic cancer.

This clone was detected only once. This chain links TRBV11-2 with TRBJ1-1; D gene unclear. V lost 5 bases and J lost 5, with 18 bases in between. Per the germline V gene, CDR1 is SGHAT and CDR2 is FQNNGV. This CDR3 region has 15 residues. CDR3 amino acids: CASSPSRRRGTEAFF. CDR3 coding DNA: TGTGCCAGCAGCCCAAGTCGGAGGCGAGGGACTGAAGCTTTCTTT.

This chain's CDR3 is CASSQTSYNSPLHF. In DNA, the CDR3 is TGTGCCAGCAGCCAGACCTCCTATAATTCACCCCTCCACTTT. This chain links TRBV14 with TRBJ1-6; D is ambiguous. V lost 3 bases and J 0 bases, leaving 3 bases between the germline ends. From germline, CDR1 is SGHDN and CDR2 FVKESK. The length of the CDR3 is 14 residues. Combining the CDR3 with reference TRBV14 and TRBJ1-6 gives the whole variable domain EAGVTQFPSHSVIEKGQTVTLRCDPISGHDNLYWYRRVMGKEIKFLLHFVKESKQDESGMPNNRFLAERTGGTYSTLKVQPAELEDSGVYFCASSQTSYNSPLHFGNGTRLTVT.

The chain recombines TRBV5-4 with TRBJ2-1; D may be TRBD2 (6 bases). Trimming stripped 0 bases from V and 7 bases from J, with 17 bases between. The germline gives CDR1 SGHNT, CDR2 YYREEE (reference sequence). The CDR3 spans 16 residues. The CDR3: CASSLDPSVPLNEQFF. DNA of the CDR3: TGTGCCAGCAGCTTGGATCCTAGCGTCCCGTTGAATGAGCAGTTCTTC. Full variable domain (remainder filled in from reference TRBV5-4 and TRBJ2-1): ETGVTQSPTHLIKTRGQQVTLRCSSQSGHNTVSWYQQALGQGPQFIFQYYREEENGRGNFPPRFSGLQFPNYSSELNVNALELDDSALYLCASSLDPSVPLNEQFFGPGTRLTVL.

This clone occurred a few times. This chain links TRBV11-3 with TRBJ2-7, with D uncertain. This CDR3 is 13 amino acids long. The V end was cut by 3 bases, the J end by 3 bases, with 9 bases between. The germline V gene has CDR1 SGHNT and CDR2 YENEEA. The CDR3 reads CASSLRPGYEQYF. In DNA form, the CDR3 reads TGTGCCAGCAGCTTGAGACCGGGCTACGAGCAGTACTTC.

The rearrangement uses TRBV7-9 and TRBJ2-3; no clear D. This CDR3 comprises 14 residues. V lost 2 bases to trimming and J lost 1 base, with 7 bases between them. CDR1 is SEHNR and CDR2 is FQNEAQ in the germline V gene (reference sequence). CDR3 nucleotide sequence: TGTGCCAGCAGCTTACGGGCGGGCACAGATACGCAGTATTTT. It translates to CASSLRAGTDTQYF.